This TCR beta chain came from a study of cytomegalovirus exposure and HLA in healthy donors. In the case of this clone: Its antigen is unknown.

Study observations and caveats: In a later analysis, DRB1 alleles had the most associated TCRs; HLA-C alleles the fewest. In vitro confirmation showed a few CMV-associated chains to be CMV antigen specific. Being productive about 87% or about 30% of the time was typical of most TCR beta V segments in an earlier analysis. An Asian-associated ancestry cluster reportedly showed fewer N-insertions than the approximately 700-donor mean in a later analysis.

This CDR3 is built from 14 residues. From germline, CDR1 is SSHAT and CDR2 FNYEAQ (reference sequence). The junction had 8 bases not matched to a gene; V was cut back by 8 bases and J by 8 bases. 13 Jbeta primers and 60 Vbeta primers were used for the PCR. Data came from immunoSEQ multiplex PCR; TCRdb stores just in-frame clones and leaves some out. The sample data list some 200,000 clones. The material sequenced was PBMCs. This chain connects TRBV7-7 to TRBJ2-1, with TRBD1 matching 11 bases. The source of this sequence is a man aged 30 to 45 in good health and CMV-seronegative. As DNA, the CDR3 is TGTGCCAGCTCTCGGACAGGGGGCGGGGATGAGCAGTTCTTC. It yields the protein CASSRTGGGDEQFF.